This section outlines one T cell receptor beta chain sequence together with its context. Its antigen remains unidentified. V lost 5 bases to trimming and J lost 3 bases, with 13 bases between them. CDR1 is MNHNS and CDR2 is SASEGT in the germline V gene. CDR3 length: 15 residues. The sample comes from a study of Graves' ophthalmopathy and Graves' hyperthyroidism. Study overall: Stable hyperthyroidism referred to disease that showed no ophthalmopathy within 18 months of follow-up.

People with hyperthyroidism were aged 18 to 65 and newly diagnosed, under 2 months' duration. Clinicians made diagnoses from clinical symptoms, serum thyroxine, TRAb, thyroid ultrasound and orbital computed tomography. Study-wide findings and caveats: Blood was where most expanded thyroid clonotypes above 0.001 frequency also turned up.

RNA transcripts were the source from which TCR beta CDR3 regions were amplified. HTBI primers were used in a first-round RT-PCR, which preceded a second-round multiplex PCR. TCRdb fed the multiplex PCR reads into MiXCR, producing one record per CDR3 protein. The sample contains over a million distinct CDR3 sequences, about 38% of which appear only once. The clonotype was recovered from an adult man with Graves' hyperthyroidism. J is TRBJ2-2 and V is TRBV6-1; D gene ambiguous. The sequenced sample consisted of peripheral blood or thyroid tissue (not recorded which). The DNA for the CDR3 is TGTGCCAGCAGTTGGGGTCTACCTCACACCGGGGAGCTGTTTTTT. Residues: CASSWGLPHTGELFF.